These T cell receptor beta chains were read from a single sample in a study of human T cells and chemical hapten exposure. TCRdb reprocessed the 5' RACE reads via MiXCR and lists one record per CDR3 protein. The sample holds about 81,000 distinct CDR3 sequences, about a sixth seen once. These receptors originate from a female donor in good health. Each CDR3 is given with its conserved first and last residue. A D gene is named only where the DNA matches it firmly. Clone size is given for some rows only: seen once, a few or many times, or a class if the clone is expanded.

j_call: TRBJ1-1; clone_size: few; v_call: TRBV12-3/TRBV12-4; d_call: -; cdr3_aa: CASSSDTGKLGEAFF
j_call: TRBJ2-3; clone_size: -; v_call: TRBV14; d_call: TRBD2; cdr3_aa: CASSPSGLAGGRADTQYF
j_call: TRBJ1-1; clone_size: many; v_call: TRBV20-1; d_call: -; cdr3_aa: CSARSQVLRTVGEAFF
j_call: TRBJ2-5; clone_size: once; v_call: TRBV12-3/TRBV12-4; d_call: -; cdr3_aa: CASSLSRPGETQYF
j_call: TRBJ2-1; clone_size: -; v_call: TRBV20-1; d_call: -; cdr3_aa: CSARIANHEQFF
j_call: TRBJ1-5; clone_size: -; v_call: TRBV6-2/TRBV6-3; d_call: -; cdr3_aa: CASSLGRGQPQHF
j_call: TRBJ2-3; clone_size: many; v_call: TRBV29-1; d_call: -; cdr3_aa: CSVRRRDQNAAGKNTQYF
j_call: TRBJ1-2; clone_size: -; v_call: TRBV3-1; d_call: -; cdr3_aa: CASSQAAGQNYGYTF
j_call: TRBJ2-3; clone_size: few; v_call: TRBV6-2/TRBV6-3; d_call: TRBD2; cdr3_aa: CASSAPAGGGRDTQYF
j_call: TRBJ2-3; clone_size: many; v_call: TRBV11-2; d_call: -; cdr3_aa: CASSASTDTQYF
j_call: TRBJ2-7; clone_size: -; v_call: TRBV29-1; d_call: TRBD2; cdr3_aa: CSVSSGTFEQYF
j_call: TRBJ2-3; clone_size: few; v_call: TRBV15; d_call: -; cdr3_aa: CATSRGGRPSTDTQYF
j_call: TRBJ1-5; clone_size: few; v_call: TRBV6-2/TRBV6-3; d_call: TRBD1; cdr3_aa: CASSRQGGQPQHF
j_call: TRBJ2-1; clone_size: -; v_call: TRBV7-2; d_call: -; cdr3_aa: CASSLALGEQFF